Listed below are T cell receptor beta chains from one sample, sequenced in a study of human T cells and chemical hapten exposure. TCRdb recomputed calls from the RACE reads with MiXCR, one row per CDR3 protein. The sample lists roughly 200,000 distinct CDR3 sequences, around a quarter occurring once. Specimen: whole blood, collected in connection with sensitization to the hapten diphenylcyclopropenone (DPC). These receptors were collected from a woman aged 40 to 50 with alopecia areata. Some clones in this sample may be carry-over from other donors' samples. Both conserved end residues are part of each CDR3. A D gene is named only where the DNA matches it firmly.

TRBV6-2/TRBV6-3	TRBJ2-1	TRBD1	CASSYAQGAYNEQFF
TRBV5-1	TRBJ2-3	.	CASSPMTDTQYF
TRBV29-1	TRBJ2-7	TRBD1	CSVDAGQGYEQYF
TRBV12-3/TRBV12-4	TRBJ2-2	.	CASSRVQGRTGELFF
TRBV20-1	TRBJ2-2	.	CSASEIANTGELFF
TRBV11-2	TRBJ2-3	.	CASAWRGTGKDTQYF
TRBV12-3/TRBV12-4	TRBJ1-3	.	CASSFPGNTIYF
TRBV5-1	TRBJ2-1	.	CASSLIGEQFF
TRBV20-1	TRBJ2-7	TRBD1	CSAPGTGNYEQYF
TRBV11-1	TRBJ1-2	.	CASSLARGSDGYTF
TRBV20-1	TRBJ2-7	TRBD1	CSARGDRAKYEQYF
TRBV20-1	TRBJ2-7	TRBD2	CSARGTSGIRNEQYF